These 11 T cell receptor beta chains share one sample of origin, sequenced in a study of T cell responses to AZD1222 COVID-19 vaccine. Clones were read by immunoSEQ multiplex PCR, and TCRdb kept only the in-frame ones, dropping some. In the table there are around 200,000 clones, 85% to 90% of which are singletons. The starting material was peripheral blood, obtained on day 0 of AZD1222 vaccination. The receptors were sampled from an adult in good health.

The chain has TRBV7-6 and TRBJ2-3; 8 bases agree with TRBD2. This CDR3 is built from 16 residues. Losses at the gene ends were 0 bases for V and 9 bases for J; bases not matched to a gene: 11. Germline CDR1 and CDR2: SGHVS and FNYEAQ. CDR3 region: CASSLALAGDLITQYF. CDR3 sequence (DNA): TGTGCCAGCAGCTTAGCTCTAGCGGGTGACTTGATAACGCAGTATTTT.

The genes are TRBV6-5 and TRBJ1-3, with a possible D match to TRBD1 (6 bases). V dropped 2 bases and J dropped 0 bases, with 8 bases sitting between them. The length of the CDR3 is 15 residues. In germline, CDR1 is MNHEY, CDR2 SVGAGI. The CDR3 nucleotides read TGTGCCAGCAGTTACGGACAGAACTCTGGAAACACCATATATTTT. It is translated as CASSYGQNSGNTIYF.

This clone appeared a single time. The chain employs TRBV6-5 and TRBJ2-3; tentative D call: TRBD2 (6 bases). Germline V lookup: CDR1 MNHEY, CDR2 SVGAGI. This CDR3 has 16 residues. V lost 0 bases to trimming and J lost 0 bases, with 10 bases between them. CDR3 bases: TGTGCCAGCAGTTACTCGACGGGGGTGAGCACAGATACGCAGTATTTT. Translated: CASSYSTGVSTDTQYF.

This chain joins TRBV6-1 and TRBJ2-1; possibly TRBD1 or TRBD2 for D (6 bases each). Deletions cut 8 bases from V and 8 bases from J, with 13 bases between. The CDR3 spans 12 residues. From germline, CDR1 is MNHNS and CDR2 SASEGT. The CDR3 sequence: CASGGQRDEQFF. Written as DNA, the CDR3 is TGTGCCAGCGGGGGGCAAAGGGATGAGCAGTTCTTC.

Turning to this clone: Other DNA sequences in the same sample also yield this CDR3. The chain is built from TRBV7-2 and TRBJ1-2; 10 bases agree with TRBD1. V shed 0 bases, J shed 4 bases, and the junction held 2 bases outside the gene matches. The CDR3 runs to 15 residues. Germline V gives CDR1 SGHTA, CDR2 FQGNSA. The CDR3 here is CASSLAGTGVYGYTF. In DNA, the CDR3 is TGTGCCAGCAGCTTAGCTGGGACAGGGGTCTATGGCTACACCTTC. Drawing the rest from reference TRBV7-2 and TRBJ1-2, the complete variable domain is GAGVSQSPSNKVTEKGKDVELRCDPISGHTALYWYRQSLGQGLEFLIYFQGNSAPDKSGLPSDRFSAERTGGSVSTLTIQRTQQEDSAVYLCASSLAGTGVYGYTFGSGTRLTVV.

The chain links TRBV19 to TRBJ2-3; 8 bases align to TRBD1. The germline V gene encodes CDR1 LNHDA and CDR2 SQIVND (reference sequence). The ends lost 7 bases at V and 7 bases at J; junction bases unmatched: 13. CDR3 size: 15 residues. The CDR3 DNA reads as TGTGCCAGTACCTGGGGGACAGGTCCCCGTCATACGCAGTATTTT. As protein: CASTWGTGPRHTQYF.

The chain employs TRBV24-1 and TRBJ1-2; D might be TRBD1 (5 bases). Germline-derived CDR1 and CDR2 are KGHDR and SFDVKD. The V end lost 7 bases, the J end lost 8 bases, and 13 bases lay between the germline ends. The CDR3 loop spans 12 amino acids. CDR3 in DNA: TGTGCCACCAGCCTGGGACCCGGGGGCTACACCTTC. Translating gives CATSLGPGGYTF.

A word on this clone: The sample carries other DNA sequences with the same CDR3. The chain joins TRBV28 to TRBJ1-3, with TRBD1 as a possible D gene (6 bases). Trimming shortened V by 6 bases and J by 4 bases, and 16 bases separated the two germline ends. CDR1 and CDR2 (germline): MDHEN, SYDVKM. The CDR3 loop spans 15 amino acids. The CDR3 nucleotides read TGTGCCAGCAGCTCGGGGGGCGCAGAAGGAAACACCATATATTTT. Its translation is CASSSGGAEGNTIYF.

The genes are TRBV4-1 and TRBJ2-1, with 11 bases matching TRBD2. Losses at the gene ends were 6 bases for V and 5 bases for J; bases not matched to a gene: 9. Germline CDR1 and CDR2: MGHRA and YSYEKL. The CDR3 covers 16 residues. As DNA, the CDR3 is TGCGCCAGCAGTCAAATAGCGGGGGGGCCGAACAATGAGCAGTTCTTC. As protein: CASSQIAGGPNNEQFF.

The CDR3 DNA reads as TGTGCCAGCAGTTACATTGTGGGACTAGGGGATTCACCCCTCCACTTT. It yields the protein CASSYIVGLGDSPLHF. The chain is built from TRBV6-5 and TRBJ1-6, with D perhaps matching TRBD1 (5 bases). This CDR3 comprises 16 residues. Germline V gene lookup returns CDR1 MNHEY and CDR2 SVGAGI. V was pared by 2 bases and J by 8 bases, with 16 bases between.

The genes are TRBV7-3 and TRBJ2-2; TRBD2 is a possible D gene (5 bases). This CDR3 region has 15 residues. CDR1 is SGHTA and CDR2 is FQGTGA in the germline V gene. The V end lost 5 bases, the J end lost 2 bases, and 12 bases lay between the germline ends. The CDR3 loop is CASSPSGPNTGELFF. The CDR3 bases are TGTGCCAGCAGCCCGAGCGGACCTAACACCGGGGAGCTGTTTTTT. The whole variable domain, remainder taken from reference TRBV7-3 and TRBJ2-2, is GAGVSQTPSNKVTEKGKYVELRCDPISGHTALYWYRQSLGQGPEFLIYFQGTGAADDSGLPNDRFFAVRPEGSVSTLKIQRTERGDSAVYLCASSPSGPNTGELFFGEGSRLTVL.